The rows below give T cell receptor beta chains drawn from one sample of a study of CD8 T cells in ankylosing spondylitis. TCRdb reprocessed the 5' RACE reads via MiXCR and lists one record per CDR3 protein. The repertoire has 100,000 to 150,000 distinct CDR3 sequences, 17% of them found once; the top ten carry 30% to 35%. Sequencing input: blood, either unsorted or a sorted T cell fraction (not recorded which). Receptors originate from a male donor with ankylosing spondylitis. Each CDR3 is given with its conserved first and last residue. D genes are given only for firm matches. Size tells how often a clone was seen (once, few, many) or the class of an expanded clone, and some rows leave it out.

size: many
J: TRBJ2-2
D: TRBD1
V: TRBV29-1
DNA: TGCAGCGTTGGACAGGGCGACACCGGGGAGCTGTTTTTT
CDR3: CSVGQGDTGELFF

size: few
J: TRBJ2-2
D: TRBD2
V: TRBV28
DNA: TGTGCCAGCAGGACTAGCGGGAGGGACACCGGGGAGCTGTTTTTT
CDR3: CASRTSGRDTGELFF

size: many
J: TRBJ1-1
D: NA
V: TRBV7-9
DNA: TGTGCCAGAGACCCCACTGAAGCTTTCTTT
CDR3: CARDPTEAFF

size: NA
J: TRBJ1-3
D: NA
V: TRBV2
DNA: TGTGCCAGCAGTGAATCTCGCGGAGATGGAAACACCATATATTTT
CDR3: CASSESRGDGNTIYF

size: few
J: TRBJ1-1
D: NA
V: TRBV12-3/TRBV12-4
DNA: TGTGCCAGCAGTTTATCCACTGAAGCTTTCTTT
CDR3: CASSLSTEAFF

size: few
J: TRBJ1-1
D: NA
V: TRBV2
DNA: TGTGCCAGCAGCAGAACAGGGAACACTGAAGCTTTCTTT
CDR3: CASSRTGNTEAFF

size: few
J: TRBJ1-1
D: NA
V: TRBV12-3/TRBV12-4
DNA: TGTGCCAGCAGTTCCGGACGGATTGAAGCTTTCTTT
CDR3: CASSSGRIEAFF

size: NA
J: TRBJ2-7
D: TRBD2
V: TRBV20-1
DNA: TGCAGTGCTCGAAGCGGGAGTGGGGAGCAGTACTTC
CDR3: CSARSGSGEQYF

size: few
J: TRBJ2-7
D: TRBD1
V: TRBV27
DNA: TGTGCCAGCAGTCGCCGGGACAGCTTGTACGAGCAGTACTTC
CDR3: CASSRRDSLYEQYF

size: once
J: TRBJ2-7
D: NA
V: TRBV28
DNA: TGTGCCAGCAGCCAACCCTCCAGCTCCTACGAGCAGTACTTC
CDR3: CASSQPSSSYEQYF

size: few
J: TRBJ2-1
D: TRBD2
V: TRBV12-3/TRBV12-4
DNA: TGTGCCAGCAGTTCCCCGACTAGCGGGAGCCTCGGTGAGCAGTTCTTC
CDR3: CASSSPTSGSLGEQFF

size: few
J: TRBJ1-1
D: NA
V: TRBV4-1
DNA: TGCGCCAGCAGCCATACCCGGGTGAACACTGAAGCTTTCTTT
CDR3: CASSHTRVNTEAFF

size: many
J: TRBJ2-2
D: NA
V: TRBV7-8
DNA: TGTGCCAGCAGCTTAAGGGGCACCGGGGAGCTGTTTTTT
CDR3: CASSLRGTGELFF

size: NA
J: TRBJ2-3
D: NA
V: TRBV27
DNA: TGTGCCAGCAGCTCCTCCTTCAGCACAGATACGCAGTATTTT
CDR3: CASSSSFSTDTQYF

size: few
J: TRBJ2-1
D: TRBD2
V: TRBV20-1
DNA: TGCAGTGCTAGCGGGACTAGTACTCCCCATGAGCAGTTCTTC
CDR3: CSASGTSTPHEQFF

size: NA
J: TRBJ2-7
D: NA
V: TRBV7-9
DNA: TGTGCCAGCAGCTTAGAAACCGGCAGATCCTACGAGCAGTACTTC
CDR3: CASSLETGRSYEQYF

size: NA
J: TRBJ2-3
D: NA
V: TRBV2
DNA: TGTGCCAGCAGTGAACTAGCGTACACAGATACGCAGTATTTT
CDR3: CASSELAYTDTQYF

size: NA
J: TRBJ1-6
D: NA
V: TRBV5-6
DNA: TGTGCCAGCAGCCCGTGGGCAAATTCACCCCTCCACTTT
CDR3: CASSPWANSPLHF

size: NA
J: TRBJ2-3
D: NA
V: TRBV29-1
DNA: TGCAGCGTTCGCTGGGCAGATACGCAGTATTTT
CDR3: CSVRWADTQYF

size: NA
J: TRBJ2-5
D: TRBD1
V: TRBV4-1
DNA: TGCGCCAGCAGCCGCCCACAGGGGGCCGGGGAGACCCAGTACTTC
CDR3: CASSRPQGAGETQYF

size: NA
J: TRBJ2-7
D: NA
V: TRBV11-2
DNA: TGTGCCAGCAGCTTAGTTCTCAGTAAAGCCTACGAGCAGTACTTC
CDR3: CASSLVLSKAYEQYF

size: NA
J: TRBJ2-2
D: NA
V: TRBV5-6
DNA: TGTGCCAGCAGCTTGGCAGGAGCGGCTAACACCGGGGAGCTGTTTTTT
CDR3: CASSLAGAANTGELFF

size: few
J: TRBJ2-2
D: NA
V: TRBV27
DNA: TGTGCCAGCAGTTTTCCCCTCGGGGAGCTGTTTTTT
CDR3: CASSFPLGELFF

size: NA
J: TRBJ2-1
D: TRBD1
V: TRBV10-3
DNA: TGTGCCATCAGGGACAGGGCGGATGAGCAGTTCTTC
CDR3: CAIRDRADEQFF

size: NA
J: TRBJ2-1
D: NA
V: TRBV27
DNA: TGTGCCAGCAGTTTCGGGACTGCATACAATGAGCAGTTCTTC
CDR3: CASSFGTAYNEQFF

size: NA
J: TRBJ2-3
D: TRBD1
V: TRBV9
DNA: TGTGCCAGCAGCGTCGGAATAGGGGGCGGCTCAGATACGCAGTATTTT
CDR3: CASSVGIGGGSDTQYF

size: many
J: TRBJ2-7
D: NA
V: TRBV27
DNA: TGTGCCAGCAGTTTTGGCCGCTCCTACGAGCAGTACTTC
CDR3: CASSFGRSYEQYF

size: NA
J: TRBJ2-1
D: TRBD2
V: TRBV27
DNA: TGTGCCAGCAGTCCCTTCGGGCGGGAGGGAAATGAGCAGTTCTTC
CDR3: CASSPFGREGNEQFF

size: few
J: TRBJ2-7
D: NA
V: TRBV28
DNA: TGTGCCAGCAGTTTACCTGGGCTAAATACCTACGAGCAGTACTTC
CDR3: CASSLPGLNTYEQYF

size: few
J: TRBJ1-2
D: NA
V: TRBV6-5
DNA: TGTGCCAGCAGTTACCGGGGAGGGGAGCACTATGGCTACACCTTC
CDR3: CASSYRGGEHYGYTF

size: NA
J: TRBJ2-2
D: TRBD1
V: TRBV29-1
DNA: TGCAGCGTTGCGCAGGGGGCGACCGGGGAGCTGTTTTTT
CDR3: CSVAQGATGELFF

size: NA
J: TRBJ1-4
D: TRBD1
V: TRBV15
DNA: TGTGCCACCAGCAGAGATCTGGACAGGGCTGGCGAAAAACTGTTTTTT
CDR3: CATSRDLDRAGEKLFF

size: NA
J: TRBJ2-2
D: NA
V: TRBV4-1
DNA: TGCGCCAGCAGCCAAGGACTTCCTAGCGCCTTAACGAACACCGGGGAGCTGTTTTTT
CDR3: CASSQGLPSALTNTGELFF

size: many
J: TRBJ2-2
D: NA
V: TRBV29-1
DNA: TGCAGCGTTGACTCAGGGGTCTCCGACACCGGGGAGCTGTTTTTT
CDR3: CSVDSGVSDTGELFF

size: few
J: TRBJ2-2
D: TRBD2
V: TRBV3-1
DNA: TGTGCCAGTTCCGGGACTAGCGGGGTTAACACCGGGGAGCTGTTTTTT
CDR3: CASSGTSGVNTGELFF

size: few
J: TRBJ2-2
D: TRBD2
V: TRBV27
DNA: TGTGCCAGCAGTTTCGCGGGAGGGCCACGGACCGGGGAGCTGTTTTTT
CDR3: CASSFAGGPRTGELFF

size: few
J: TRBJ2-1
D: NA
V: TRBV29-1
DNA: TGCAGCGTTGTCGACTACAATGAGCAGTTCTTC
CDR3: CSVVDYNEQFF

size: NA
J: TRBJ2-7
D: NA
V: TRBV27
DNA: TGTGCCAGCAGTTTCGGGTTCCCCTACGAGCAGTACTTC
CDR3: CASSFGFPYEQYF

size: few
J: TRBJ1-1
D: NA
V: TRBV6-5
DNA: TGTGCCAGCAGTTACGGAGAGAACACTGAAGCTTTCTTT
CDR3: CASSYGENTEAFF